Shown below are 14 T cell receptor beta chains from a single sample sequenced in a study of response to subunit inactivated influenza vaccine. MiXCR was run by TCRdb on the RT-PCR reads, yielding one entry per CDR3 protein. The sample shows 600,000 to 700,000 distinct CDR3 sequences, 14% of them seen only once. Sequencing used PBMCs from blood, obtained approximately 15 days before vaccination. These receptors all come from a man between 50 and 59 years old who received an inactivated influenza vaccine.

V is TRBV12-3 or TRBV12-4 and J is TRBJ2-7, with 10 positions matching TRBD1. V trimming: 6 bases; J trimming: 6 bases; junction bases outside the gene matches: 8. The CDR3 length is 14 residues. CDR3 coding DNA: TGTGCCAGCAGGCCGGGACAGGGGTCCCGCGAGCAGTACTTC. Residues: CASRPGQGSREQYF.

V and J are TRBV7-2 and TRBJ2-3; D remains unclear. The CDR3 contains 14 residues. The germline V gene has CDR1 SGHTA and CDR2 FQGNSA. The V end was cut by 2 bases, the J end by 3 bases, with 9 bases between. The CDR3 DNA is TGTGCCAGCAGCTTACGAATTTTAACAGATACGCAGTATTTT. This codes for CASSLRILTDTQYF.

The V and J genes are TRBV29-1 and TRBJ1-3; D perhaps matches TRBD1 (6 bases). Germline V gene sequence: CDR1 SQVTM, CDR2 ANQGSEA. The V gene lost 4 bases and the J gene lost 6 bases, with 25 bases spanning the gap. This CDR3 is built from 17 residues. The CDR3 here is CSVVEDRSSLRKNTIYF. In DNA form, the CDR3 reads TGCAGCGTTGTCGAAGACAGGTCCTCGCTTCGTAAAAACACCATATATTTT. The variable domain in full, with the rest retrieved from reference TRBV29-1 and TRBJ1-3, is SAVISQKPSRDICQRGTSLTIQCQVDSQVTMMFWYRQQPGQSLTLIATANQGSEATYESGFVIDKFPISRPNLTFSTLTVSNMSPEDSSIYLCSVVEDRSSLRKNTIYFGEGSWLTVV.

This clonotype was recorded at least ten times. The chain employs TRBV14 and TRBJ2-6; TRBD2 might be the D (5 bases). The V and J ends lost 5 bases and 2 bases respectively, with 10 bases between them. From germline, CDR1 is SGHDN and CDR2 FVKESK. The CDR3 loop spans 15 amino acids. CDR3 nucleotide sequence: TGTGCCAGCAGCGATGCCGGGACTGGGGCCAACGTCCTGACTTTC. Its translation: CASSDAGTGANVLTF.

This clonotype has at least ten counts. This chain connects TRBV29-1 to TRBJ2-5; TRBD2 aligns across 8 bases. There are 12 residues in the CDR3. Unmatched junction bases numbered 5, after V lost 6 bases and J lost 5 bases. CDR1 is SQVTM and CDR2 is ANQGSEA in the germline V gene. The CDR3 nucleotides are TGCAGCGTCGGCCCGGGGGGGGAGACCCAGTACTTC. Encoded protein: CSVGPGGETQYF.

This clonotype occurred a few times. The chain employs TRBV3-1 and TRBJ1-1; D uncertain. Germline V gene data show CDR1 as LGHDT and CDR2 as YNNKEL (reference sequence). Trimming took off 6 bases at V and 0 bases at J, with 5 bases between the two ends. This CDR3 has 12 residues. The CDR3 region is CASRHVNTEAFF. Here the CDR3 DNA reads TGTGCCAGCAGACACGTGAACACTGAAGCTTTCTTT.

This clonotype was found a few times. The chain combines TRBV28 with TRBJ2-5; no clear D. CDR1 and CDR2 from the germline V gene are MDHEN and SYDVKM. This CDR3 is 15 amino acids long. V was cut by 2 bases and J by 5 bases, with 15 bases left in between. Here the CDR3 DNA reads TGTGCCAGCAGTTTAGACGAGCAGGCGGCGGAGACCCAGTACTTC. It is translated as CASSLDEQAAETQYF.

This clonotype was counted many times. The CDR3 here is CSVNLGRGEQFF. For the CDR3, the DNA is TGCAGCGTTAACCTAGGGAGGGGTGAGCAGTTCTTC. The J gene is TRBJ2-1, the V gene TRBV29-1; 7 bases match TRBD2. This CDR3 has 12 residues. Germline V gene sequence: CDR1 SQVTM, CDR2 ANQGSEA. V dropped 5 bases and J dropped 9; count of bases not matched to a gene: 7.

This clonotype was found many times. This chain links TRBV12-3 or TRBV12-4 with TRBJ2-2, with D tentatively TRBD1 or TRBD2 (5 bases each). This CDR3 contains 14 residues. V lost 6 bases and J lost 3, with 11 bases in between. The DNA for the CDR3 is TGTGCCAGCAGCCAGGGACCGGACACCGGGGAGCTGTTTTTT. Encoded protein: CASSQGPDTGELFF.

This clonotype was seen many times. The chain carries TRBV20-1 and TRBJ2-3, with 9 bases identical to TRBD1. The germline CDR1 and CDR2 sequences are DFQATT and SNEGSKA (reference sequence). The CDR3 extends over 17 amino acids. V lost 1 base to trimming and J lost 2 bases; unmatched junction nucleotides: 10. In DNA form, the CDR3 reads TGCAGTGCTAGAGCCTTAACCGGACAGGGGTCCACAGATACGCAGTATTTT. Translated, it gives CSARALTGQGSTDTQYF.

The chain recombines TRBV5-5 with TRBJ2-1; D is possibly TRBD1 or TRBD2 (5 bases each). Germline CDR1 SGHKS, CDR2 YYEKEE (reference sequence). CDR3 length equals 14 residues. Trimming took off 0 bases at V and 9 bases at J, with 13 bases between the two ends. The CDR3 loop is CASSLAGAKGEQFF. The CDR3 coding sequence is TGTGCCAGCAGCTTGGCCGGGGCCAAGGGTGAGCAGTTCTTC. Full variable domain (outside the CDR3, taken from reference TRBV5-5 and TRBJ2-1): DAGVTQSPTHLIKTRGQQVTLRCSPISGHKSVSWYQQVLGQGPQFIFQYYEKEERGRGNFPDRFSARQFPNYSSELNVNALLLGDSALYLCASSLAGAKGEQFFGPGTRLTVL.

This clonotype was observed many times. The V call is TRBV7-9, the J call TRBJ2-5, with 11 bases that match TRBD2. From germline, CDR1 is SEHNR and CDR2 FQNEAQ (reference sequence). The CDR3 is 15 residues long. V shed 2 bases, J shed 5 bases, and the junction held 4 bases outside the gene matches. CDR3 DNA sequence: TGTGCCAGCAGCTTACTAGCGGGAGGATTGGAGACCCAGTACTTC. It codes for CASSLLAGGLETQYF.

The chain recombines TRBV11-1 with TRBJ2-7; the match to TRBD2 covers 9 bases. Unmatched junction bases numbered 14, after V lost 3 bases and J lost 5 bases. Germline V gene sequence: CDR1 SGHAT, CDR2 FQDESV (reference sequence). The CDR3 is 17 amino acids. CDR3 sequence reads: CASSFPLVAGDFDEQYF. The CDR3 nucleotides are TGTGCCAGCAGCTTCCCCCTTGTAGCGGGAGACTTCGACGAGCAGTACTTC.

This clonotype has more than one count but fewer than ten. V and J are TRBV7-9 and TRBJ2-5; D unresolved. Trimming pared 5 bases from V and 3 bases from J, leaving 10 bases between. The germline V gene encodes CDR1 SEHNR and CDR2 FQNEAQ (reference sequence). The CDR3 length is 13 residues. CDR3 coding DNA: TGTGCCAGCAGCCCAGACTCCGAAGAGACCCAGTACTTC. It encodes CASSPDSEETQYF.